This TCR beta chain originates from a study of T cells after yellow fever vaccination. In the study overall: Fractions of low cell number were prepared using SMART-Seq v4 Ultra Low Input. Study-level points and caveats: Faster peaking, at day 5 versus 15, marked a secondary response that was weaker.

For TCR, cDNA came from 5'RACE template switching, which added a universal primer site and UMIs. TCRdb called the 5' RACE reads again in MiXCR, with one record for every CDR3 protein. This table has about 160,000 distinct CDR3 sequences, almost 7% appearing once. The sample holds many counts of this clonotype. Its antigen is currently unknown. The germline CDR1 and CDR2 sequences are MNHEY and SVGEGT. This CDR3 is 13 amino acids long. V was trimmed by 8 bases and J by 6 bases, leaving 14 bases between them. Source: CD4+ T cells sorted from PBMCs, taken 5 to 6 days after the first yellow fever vaccination. The sequence derives from a man aged 18 to 30 who received the YFV17D yellow fever vaccine. This sequence joins TRBV6-2 or TRBV6-3 and TRBJ1-5; D gene uncertain. The CDR3 spells CASPQRPVQPQHF. The DNA for the CDR3 is TGTGCCAGCCCTCAGCGTCCCGTTCAGCCCCAGCATTTT.